This TCR beta chain was captured in a study of T cell responses to AZD1222 COVID-19 vaccine (dated by TCRdb to the early 2020s). Regarding the research as a whole: TCR sequencing was performed for roughly 250 trial participants, of whom about 200 were given two doses of AZD1222 and some 26 were given two doses of MenACWY control vaccine. Trial participants were enrolled by age into subgroups of 18-55, 56-69 and 70-plus years, and roughly 160, 29 and 62 TCR-sequenced participants, respectively, were included in these subgroups.

The CDR3 covers 18 residues, taking in both the cysteine and the phenylalanine. Only the CDR3 region is kept as DNA, spanning 54 bases read in frame from base 1. The junction shows trimming of 6 bases on V and 4 bases on J, and the gene matches do not reach 10 bases of it. Based on the germline V gene (reference sequence), the CDR1 and CDR2 sequences are LNHNV and YYDKDF. The investigation overall reported the following: After two AZD1222 doses, spike-specific TCR breadth and depth were significantly higher than at day 0 and than in MenACWY recipients. Participants were mostly white British, with more females than males. The authors suggested clonal diversity may have been underestimated. The vaccine-associated CD4 TCRs covered the entire spike protein, and the dominant responses fell in regions 160-218 and 743-854. Because no samples from the day 14 peak response were available, repertoires could be characterized only after the peak T cell response. Reportedly, close to half of the unique spike-specific TCRs recognized epitopes lying outside the regions that are mutated in the B.1.351 and B.1.1.7 variants. In the small 56-69-year group, the increase in depth fell short of significance, most likely because of low power. Conclusions about previously exposed vaccinees are limited because only six or seven AZD1222 recipients were SARS-CoV-2 seropositive at baseline.

On this clone itself: Its antigen is unknown. Within one base of it there is no much larger clone, and no base qualities were kept.

The CDR3 regions of human TCRbeta chains were analyzed by immunosequencing. The authors' analysis ran thus. Repertoire TCRs were matched against a reference library of SARS-CoV-2-specific TCRs generated with the MIRA antigen-specificity platform. Breadth was defined as the fraction of unique TCRs that were SARS-CoV-2-associated, and depth was defined as the fraction of total T cells that were SARS-CoV-2-associated. Using the MIRA data, each spike-specific TCR was mapped to the spike region that the TCR reacts to and placed in a CD4 or CD8 class. Log10-transformed breadth and depth values were compared by one-way ANOVA with Sidak's multiple comparisons tests. Here the immuneACCESS table is served through TCRdb, limited to in-frame sequences with V and J called. Missing clones are a known gap in these copies; in checked studies unresolved V genes cover under half, and the rest lacks a known reason. That table gives V, J and clone size, and the DNA gave D and trimming. In all, the sample holds 100,000 to 150,000 clones, and over 75% of those were seen once. The ten largest clonotypes hold 3.5% to 4.5% of the sample.

The time point label here, explained by the study, means: about 28 days (+/-7) after the second vaccine dose. What the treatment or condition label conveys for this sample: meningococcal conjugate vaccine given as trial control. Samples from vaccinated people were obtained from the UK trials COV001 and COV002, which included a single-blind randomized controlled phase 2/3 trial of AZD1222 (ChAdOx1 nCoV-19) in healthy adults. For TCRbeta chain sequencing, PBMC samples were collected from trial participants at day 0 and at day 28 after the second dose. The rearranged chain carries TRBV15 and TRBJ2-2; TRBD2 matches 14 bases in the middle. The TCR sequence derives from an adult who received the MenACWY meningococcal vaccine as a control. The sequences come from peripheral blood, collected 28 days after the second dose of the MenACWY control vaccine. CDR3 region: CATRRTSGGLEATGELFF. The DNA sequence follows: TGTGCCACCAGGAGGACTAGCGGGGGGCTGGAGGCCACCGGGGAGCTGTTTTTT.